This T cell receptor (beta chain) is drawn from a study of cytomegalovirus exposure and HLA in healthy donors. Across the whole study: Researchers previously reported finding about 110 million unique TCR beta sequences from approximately 200 million T cells. Notes on the study in general: At a 0.05 false discovery rate, a later analysis found about 17,000 TCR beta sequences to be associated with HLA alleles. Sequencing probably produced one cluster of sequence variants that were highly shared. Later analysis identified a missense DCLRE1C variant that was linked to TCR beta V- and J-gene trimming.

This clone was picked up one time. Its antigen remains unidentified. PCR primers comprised 60 Vbeta and 13 Jbeta primers. TCRdb keeps only in-frame clones here, not all; method: immunoSEQ multiplex PCR. This sample carries around 200,000 clones, roughly four fifths of them seen once, and the ten largest clones take roughly 0.58%. The receptor was isolated from a woman between 40 and 50 years old in good health and CMV-seronegative. The sequencing input was PBMCs.

CDR3: CASSPPGQENTGELFF. DNA for the CDR3: TGTGCCAGCTCACCACCGGGACAGGAGAACACCGGGGAGCTGTTTTTT. The V and J genes are TRBV18 and TRBJ2-2; 8 bases fit TRBD1. Per the germline V gene, CDR1 is KGHSH and CDR2 is LQKENI. V dropped 0 bases and J dropped 1; count of bases not matched to a gene: 1. This CDR3 contains 16 residues.